The rows below give T cell receptor beta chains drawn from one sample of a study of CD8+ T cells in alopecia areata. Here immunoSEQ multiplex PCR was the method, and the copy in TCRdb shows in-frame clones only, minus some. The sample shows a few hundred thousand clones, approximately 38% of them seen only once. The sample was CD4+ T cells sorted from blood, taken between weeks 30 and 35, from a patient treated with tofacitinib. The receptors were sampled from a human donor with alopecia areata. Each CDR3 is given with its conserved first and last residue. The order of the fields is clone size, D gene, J gene, V gene, CDR3 length, CDR3 DNA, CDR3 protein. D genes are given only for firm matches. A clone size is listed for some rows: how often the clone was seen (once, few, many), or a class if it is expanded.

size: -; D: -; J: TRBJ2-3; V: TRBV29-1; length: 14; DNA: TGCAGCGTCGGGACCAGCGGAGAGTGGGATACGCAGTATTTT; CDR3: CSVGTSGEWDTQYF
size: -; D: -; J: TRBJ2-5; V: TRBV12-5; length: 11; DNA: TGTGCTAGTGGCCGCATGGAGACCCAGTACTTC; CDR3: CASGRMETQYF
size: -; D: -; J: TRBJ2-2; V: TRBV5-6; length: 16; DNA: TGTGCCAGCAGCTTGGCGGTAGCGGAGAACACCGGGGAGCTGTTTTTT; CDR3: CASSLAVAENTGELFF
size: once; D: -; J: TRBJ1-1; V: TRBV7-2; length: 18; DNA: TGTGCCAGCAGCTTAACAGGGAGGGGGAGGAGGATGAACACTGAAGCTTTCTTT; CDR3: CASSLTGRGRRMNTEAFF
size: -; D: -; J: TRBJ2-3; V: TRBV4-1; length: 16; DNA: TGCGCCAGCAGCCAAGCCAAGGGTGTTAGGGCTGATACGCAGTATTTT; CDR3: CASSQAKGVRADTQYF
size: -; D: -; J: TRBJ2-3; V: TRBV18; length: 16; DNA: TGTGCCAGCTCACCGGTAAACGAAGGTCCCACAGATACGCAGTATTTT; CDR3: CASSPVNEGPTDTQYF
size: -; D: -; J: TRBJ2-1; V: TRBV6-6; length: 14; DNA: TGTGCCAGCAGTTACTCGATGTCAGGAAATGAGCAGTTCTTC; CDR3: CASSYSMSGNEQFF
size: -; D: -; J: TRBJ2-7; V: TRBV7-9; length: 16; DNA: TGTGCCAGCAGCCAAGAGAGTGGGTCGAGGGCGTACGAGCAGTACTTC; CDR3: CASSQESGSRAYEQYF
size: -; D: -; J: TRBJ2-3; V: TRBV5-1; length: 13; DNA: TGCGCCAGCAGCTTGACTCACACAGATACGCAGTATTTT; CDR3: CASSLTHTDTQYF
size: -; D: -; J: TRBJ1-6; V: TRBV6-6; length: 16; DNA: TGTGCCAGCAGTTTCGGGACCGCCTCCTATAATTCACCCCTCCACTTT; CDR3: CASSFGTASYNSPLHF